This T cell receptor beta chain was retrieved from a study of cytomegalovirus exposure and HLA in healthy donors. Study-level results: Reports described diagnosis of cytomegalovirus status by the classifier as highly specific and sensitive.

Vbeta (60) and Jbeta (13) primers were used in the PCR. The assay was immunoSEQ multiplex PCR, and TCRdb's table has in-frame clones only and misses some. Of about 98,000 clones detected, more than 60% appear once; the ten largest clones hold over 15%. As for this clone: The target antigen is unknown.

CDR3 length: 14 residues. Per germline, CDR1 SGHVS and CDR2 FQNEAQ. V was shortened by 3 bases and J by 1 base, with 9 bases between the two germline ends. The source material was PBMCs. The clonotype was recovered from a man between 60 and 75 years old in good health and CMV-seropositive. The chain joins TRBV7-8 to TRBJ2-5, with D possibly being TRBD2 (5 bases). In nucleotides, the CDR3 is TGTGCCAGCAGCTTGAGGAGGCCCCAAGAGACCCAGTACTTC. Translation gives CASSLRRPQETQYF.